The text below deals with one T cell receptor (beta chain). In the original workflow: Scientists estimated how many nucleated cells there were by amplifying reference gene primers. Measured with immunoSEQ multiplex PCR; TCRdb has only the in-frame clones, and not every one. V and J calls and clone size come straight from that table; D and trimming were deduced from the DNA. Found here are fewer than 350,000 clones, about 88% of them singletons; the top ten hold just over 1%. Per the germline V gene, CDR1 is SNHLY and CDR2 is FYNNEI. The CDR3 contains 11 residues. The ends were cut back, 10 bases at V and 12 bases at J, with 19 bases in the middle. Enrolled through a virtual design, the participants were between 18 and 89 years of age and came from approximately 25 US areas. The entry originates in a study of blood T cell repertoires in COVID-19. Study overall: T cells, B-cell-depleted T cells, or PBMCs provided the cDNA or gDNA that served as material.

Sequencing used PBMCs or T cells enriched from blood (not recorded which). This chain connects TRBV2 to TRBJ2-7, with D possibly TRBD1 on 5 matching bases. This clonotype was sampled from a woman in her thirties who had been exposed to COVID-19. The CDR3 bases are TGTGCCACCGTATCAGGACATGGGATGTACTTC. Its protein is CATVSGHGMYF.